This TCR beta chain was observed in a study of technical replicates of blood from a handful of donors (dated by TCRdb to the late 2010s). About this clone: Its antigen is currently not known. Nothing much larger sits one base from this clone, and base qualities are not available.

From the germline V gene (reference sequence), CDR1 is MNHEY and CDR2 is SMNVEV. V is pared back by 2 bases and J by 6 bases, with 17 bases lying between the germline termini. From the cysteine through the phenylalanine, the CDR3 covers 15 amino acids. The only DNA kept is the CDR3, 45 bases in frame from the first base. Libraries were built with the immunoSEQ multiplex PCR assay. Not all clones reach the TCRdb copy of this immuneACCESS table, which keeps in-frame sequences only. Checked studies attribute under half of the gap to unresolved V genes and leave the rest unexplained. The sample table contains some 96,000 clones; only one count was recorded for approximately 96% of them. The ten biggest clones cover roughly 0.22% of the sample.

The rearrangement joined TRBV27 to TRBJ2-7; possibly the D gene is TRBD2, per 5 matching bases. The sample consisted of T cells isolated from PBMCs. The origin of this receptor is a human donor in good health. The CDR3 region: CASSLEIGLATEQYF. The DNA sequence follows: TGTGCCAGCAGTTTAGAAATTGGGCTAGCCACCGAGCAGTACTTC.